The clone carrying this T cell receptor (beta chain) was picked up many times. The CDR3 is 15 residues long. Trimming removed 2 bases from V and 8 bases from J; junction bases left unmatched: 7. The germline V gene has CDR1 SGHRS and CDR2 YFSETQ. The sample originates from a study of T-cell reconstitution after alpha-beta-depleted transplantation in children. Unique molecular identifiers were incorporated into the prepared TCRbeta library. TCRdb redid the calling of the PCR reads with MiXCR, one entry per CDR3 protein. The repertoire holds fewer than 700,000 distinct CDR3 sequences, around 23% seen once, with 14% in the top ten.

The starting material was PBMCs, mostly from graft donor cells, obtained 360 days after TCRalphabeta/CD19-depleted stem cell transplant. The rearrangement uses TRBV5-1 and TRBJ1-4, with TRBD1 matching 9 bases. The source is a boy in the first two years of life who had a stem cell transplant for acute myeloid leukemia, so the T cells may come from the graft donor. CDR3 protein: CASSLTGGGNEKLFF. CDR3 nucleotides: TGCGCCAGCAGCTTAACAGGGGGCGGGAACGAAAAACTGTTTTTT.